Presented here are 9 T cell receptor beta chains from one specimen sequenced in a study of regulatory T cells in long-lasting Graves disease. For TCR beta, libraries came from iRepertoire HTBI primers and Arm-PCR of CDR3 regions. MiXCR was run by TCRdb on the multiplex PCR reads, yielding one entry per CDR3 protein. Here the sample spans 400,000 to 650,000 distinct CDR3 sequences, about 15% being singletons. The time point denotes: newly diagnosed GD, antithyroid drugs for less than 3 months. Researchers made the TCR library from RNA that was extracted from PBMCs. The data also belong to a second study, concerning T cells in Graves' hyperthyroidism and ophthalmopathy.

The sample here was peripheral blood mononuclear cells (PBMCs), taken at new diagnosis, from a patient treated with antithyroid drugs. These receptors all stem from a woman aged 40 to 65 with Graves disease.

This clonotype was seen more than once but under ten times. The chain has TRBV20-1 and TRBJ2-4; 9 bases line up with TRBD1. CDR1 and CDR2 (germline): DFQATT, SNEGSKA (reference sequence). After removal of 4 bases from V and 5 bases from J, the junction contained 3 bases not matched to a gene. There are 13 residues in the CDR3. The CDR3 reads CSATRQGENIQYF. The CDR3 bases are TGCAGTGCTACCCGACAGGGGGAAAACATTCAGTACTTC.

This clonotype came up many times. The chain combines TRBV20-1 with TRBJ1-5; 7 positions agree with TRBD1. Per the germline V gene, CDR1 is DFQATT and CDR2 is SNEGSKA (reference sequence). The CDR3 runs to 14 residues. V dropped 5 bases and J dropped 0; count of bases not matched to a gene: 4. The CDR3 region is CSAQTGHSNQPQHF. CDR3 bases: TGCAGTGCTCAGACAGGGCATAGCAATCAGCCCCAGCATTTT.

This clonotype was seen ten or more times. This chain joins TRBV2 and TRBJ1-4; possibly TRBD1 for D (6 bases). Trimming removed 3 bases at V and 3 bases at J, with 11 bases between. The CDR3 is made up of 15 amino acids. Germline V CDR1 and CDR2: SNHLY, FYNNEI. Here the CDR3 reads CASSDRGLSNEKLFF. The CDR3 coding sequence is TGTGCCAGCAGTGACCGGGGGCTTTCTAATGAAAAACTGTTTTTT.

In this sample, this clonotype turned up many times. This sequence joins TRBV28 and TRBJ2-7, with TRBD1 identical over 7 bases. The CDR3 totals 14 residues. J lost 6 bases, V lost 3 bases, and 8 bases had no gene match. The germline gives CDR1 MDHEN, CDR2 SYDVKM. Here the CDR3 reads CASSLHRGGSEQYF. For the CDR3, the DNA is TGTGCCAGCAGTTTGCACAGGGGTGGGTCCGAGCAGTACTTC. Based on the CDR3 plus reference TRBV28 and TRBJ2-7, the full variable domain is DVKVTQSSRYLVKRTGEKVFLECVQDMDHENMFWYRQDPGLGLRLIYFSYDVKMKEKGDIPEGYSVSREKKERFSLILESASTNQTSMYLCASSLHRGGSEQYFGPGTRLTVT.

CDR3 sequence: CSVDGVGRPRGEQYF. CDR3 nucleotide sequence: TGCAGCGTTGATGGGGTCGGCCGCCCGAGGGGCGAGCAGTACTTC. The chain uses TRBV29-1 and TRBJ2-7; either TRBD1 or TRBD2 may supply D (5 bases each). The length of the CDR3 is 15 residues. With 3 bases removed from V and 6 bases from J, the gap between germline ends came to 21 bases. The V gene's germline CDR1 is SQVTM and CDR2 ANQGSEA.

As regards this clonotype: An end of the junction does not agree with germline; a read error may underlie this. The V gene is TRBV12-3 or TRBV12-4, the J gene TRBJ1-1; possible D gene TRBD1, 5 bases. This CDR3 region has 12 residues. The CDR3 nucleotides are TGTGCCAGCAGGGGGGTGAACACTGAAGCTTCCTTT. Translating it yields CASRGVNTEASF.

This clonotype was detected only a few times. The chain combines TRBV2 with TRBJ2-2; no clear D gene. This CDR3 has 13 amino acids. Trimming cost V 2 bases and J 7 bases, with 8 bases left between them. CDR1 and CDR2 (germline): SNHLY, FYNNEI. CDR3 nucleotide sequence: TGTGCCAGCAGTGAATGGGCGGACGGGGAGCTGTTTTTT. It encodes CASSEWADGELFF. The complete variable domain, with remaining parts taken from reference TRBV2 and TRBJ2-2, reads EPEVTQTPSHQVTQMGQEVILRCVPISNHLYFYWYRQILGQKVEFLVSFYNNEISEKSEIFDDQFSVERPDGSNFTLKIRSTKLEDSAMYFCASSEWADGELFFGEGSRLTVL.

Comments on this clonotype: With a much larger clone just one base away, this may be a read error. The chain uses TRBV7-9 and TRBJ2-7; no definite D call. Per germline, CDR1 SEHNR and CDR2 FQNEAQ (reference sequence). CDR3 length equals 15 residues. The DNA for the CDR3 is TGCGCCAGCAGCCAAGTGGACGGTGGGCACTACGAGCAGTACTTC. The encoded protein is CASSQVDGGHYEQYF.

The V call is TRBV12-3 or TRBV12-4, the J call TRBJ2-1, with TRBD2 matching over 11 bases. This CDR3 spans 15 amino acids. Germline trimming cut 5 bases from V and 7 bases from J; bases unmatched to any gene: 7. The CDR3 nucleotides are TGTGCCAGCAGTCCCCGGGTAGCGGGGGGGAATGAGCAGTTCTTC. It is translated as CASSPRVAGGNEQFF.